A single T cell receptor (beta chain) is shown here with its context. The antigen is unknown. The data are from a study of T cell responses to AZD1222 COVID-19 vaccine. TCRdb keeps only in-frame clones here, not all; method: immunoSEQ multiplex PCR. The sample yields tens of thousands of clones, roughly nine tenths seen once. Germline lookup yields CDR1 SGHRS and CDR2 YFSETQ. The V gene end was trimmed by 0 bases and the J gene end by 4 bases; junction bases not matched to a gene: 4. The CDR3 runs 15 residues. Findings and limits, study-wide: Once two AZD1222 doses were given, Spike-specific TCR breadth and depth went up. There were vaccine-associated CD4 TCRs across spike, dominant at 160-218 and 743-854. Repertoires were collected only later (after the peak T cell response had occurred). Baseline serology detected seropositivity in only six AZD1222 recipients.

The source of this sequence is an adult who received the AZD1222 COVID-19 vaccine. The chain combines TRBV5-1 with TRBJ2-1, with 7 bases that match TRBD2. Sequences were derived from peripheral blood, sampled 28 days after the second AZD1222 dose. CDR3 amino acids: CASSLVLAEYNEQFF. The CDR3 DNA is TGCGCCAGCAGCTTGGTTCTAGCGGAATACAATGAGCAGTTCTTC.